This passage covers 10 T cell receptor beta chains from one sample sequenced in a study of tumor-infiltrating lymphocytes in primary liver carcinoma. Total RNA amounting to 500 ng was the source from which TCR beta cDNA was made with a constant-region primer. Libraries for TCR beta were built through three nested multiplex PCR rounds, which together made up a slightly modified ARM-PCR procedure. It was with TRBV1-TRBV30 forward primers and a C-beta reverse primer that the first two PCR rounds were run, at roughly 10 cycles each. TCRdb recomputed calls from the multiplex PCR reads with MiXCR, one row per CDR3 protein. The data hold around 210,000 distinct CDR3 sequences, with around three fifths observed a single time. The study extracted blood RNA from unsorted whole blood and also extracted germline DNA. Sequenced sample: peripheral blood. These receptors were taken from a woman in her sixties or seventies with primary liver carcinoma and hepatitis B virus infection.

This clonotype was found once. One end of the junction varies from germline; a read error may be responsible. The CDR3 DNA reads TGCAGCGCTAGATTCAGGTCCCGCTCCTACAATGAGCAGTTCTTC. Amino acid sequence: CSARFRSRSYNEQFF. The rearrangement uses TRBV20-1 and TRBJ2-1; D gene unclear. This CDR3 is built from 15 residues. Per the germline V gene, CDR1 is DFQATT and CDR2 is SNEGSKA (reference sequence).

Judged by abundance, this clonotype is medium-sized. This rearrangement joins TRBV11-2 to TRBJ2-6; no reliable D call. V was pared by 1 base and J by 0 bases, with 16 bases between. The CDR3 consists of 19 residues. The germline gives CDR1 SGHAT, CDR2 FQNNGV. In nucleotides, the CDR3 is TGTGCCAGCAGCTTAGTTGGTCATCCGATAAACTCTGGGGCCAACGTCCTGACTTTC. It codes for CASSLVGHPINSGANVLTF.

In regard to this clonotype: One base away lies a much larger clone, so this may be a sequencing read error. V is TRBV4-1 and J is TRBJ1-1; D may be TRBD1 (6 bases). Germline values: CDR1 MGHRA, CDR2 YSYEKL. The CDR3 extends over 13 amino acids. CDR3 in DNA: TGCGCCAACAGCCATCGCGGACAGACTGAAGCTTTCTTT. Translated, it gives CANSHRGQTEAFF.

A remark on this clonotype: Possible read error: a much larger clone is one base away. This rearrangement joins TRBV6-5 to TRBJ2-7, with D unresolved. The CDR3 runs to 13 residues. Per the germline V gene, CDR1 is MNHEY and CDR2 is SVGAGI. CDR3 in DNA: TGTGCCAGCACTTACCAGGTGGCTTACGAGCAGTACTTC. Translated, it gives CASTYQVAYEQYF.

This clonotype is medium-sized in the sample. The chain uses TRBV11-2 and TRBJ2-2; 7 bases align to TRBD2. The CDR3 runs to 16 residues. CDR1 is SGHAT, CDR2 FQNNGV, per germline. V was clipped by 4 bases and J by 3 bases; unmatched bases: 8. This CDR3 reads CASSSGLVQDTGELFF. CDR3 DNA: TGTGCCAGCAGCTCCGGACTAGTTCAGGACACCGGGGAGCTGTTTTTT.

Points on this clonotype: A clone one base away is much larger, so this may be a read error. The chain joins TRBV29-1 to TRBJ1-1; tentatively, D is TRBD1 (5 bases). The CDR3 totals 14 residues. Germline lookup yields CDR1 SQVTM and CDR2 ANQGSEA. The V gene lost 6 bases and the J gene lost 5 bases, with 19 bases spanning the gap. CDR3: CSVLPSRAGTEAFF. As DNA, the CDR3 is TGCAGCGTCTTGCCGAGCAGGGCCGGGACTGAAGCTTTCTTT.

In the case of this clonotype: At one end the junction does not follow the germline gene, possibly because of a read error. V is TRBV11-3 and J is TRBJ2-7; D not certain. The CDR3 has 14 amino acids. The germline CDR1 and CDR2 sequences are SGHNT and YENEEA. The CDR3 reads CVSSLGTYSYEQYF. The CDR3 DNA reads as TGTGTCAGCAGCTTAGGTACATATTCCTACGAGCAGTACTTC.

About this clonotype itself: A much larger clone differs by one base, so this may be a read error. This chain links TRBV14 with TRBJ1-1, with D unclear. Germline CDR1 and CDR2: SGHDN and FVKESK. There are 14 residues in the CDR3. The V gene lost 0 bases and the J gene lost 10 bases, with 15 bases spanning the gap. The DNA for the CDR3 is TGTGCCAGCAGCCAAGATTTCGCCAGTGTGGGAGCTTTCTTT. Encoded protein: CASSQDFASVGAFF.

On this clonotype: Since a much larger clone is just one base distant, this may be a read error. This sequence joins TRBV4-1 and TRBJ2-2, with 9 bases fitting TRBD1. The germline V gene encodes CDR1 MGHRA and CDR2 YSYEKL. The CDR3 runs to 16 residues. After removal of 4 bases from V and 6 bases from J, the junction contained 9 bases not matched to a gene. The CDR3 nucleotides read TGCGCCAGCAGCCGAGAAGCGGGACAGGGCGCCGGGGAGCTGTTTTTT. This codes for CASSREAGQGAGELFF.

This clonotype has at least ten counts. The gene calls are TRBV29-1 and TRBJ2-7; D may be TRBD2 (6 bases). Germline V gene sequence: CDR1 SQVTM, CDR2 ANQGSEA. The germline V and J ends were trimmed by 3 bases and 0 bases, with 15 bases remaining between them. The CDR3 has 15 amino acids. In nucleotides, the CDR3 is TGCAGCGTTGATAGTGGAGGGGCTAGCTCCTACGAGCAGTACTTC. Translated, it gives CSVDSGGASSYEQYF.